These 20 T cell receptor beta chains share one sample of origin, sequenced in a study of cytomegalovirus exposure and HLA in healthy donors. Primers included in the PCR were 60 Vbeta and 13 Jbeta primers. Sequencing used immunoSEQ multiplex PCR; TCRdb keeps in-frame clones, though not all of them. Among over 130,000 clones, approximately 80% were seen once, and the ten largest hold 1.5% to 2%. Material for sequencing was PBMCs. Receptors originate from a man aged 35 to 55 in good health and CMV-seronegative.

The CDR3: CASTLRAGPLTAGELFF. The CDR3 DNA follows: TGTGCCAGCACCCTACGGGCGGGCCCGCTAACGGCCGGGGAGCTGTTTTTT. The chain joins TRBV2 to TRBJ2-2; a possible D gene is TRBD2 (5 bases). V lost 7 bases to trimming and J lost 6 bases, with 24 bases between them. This CDR3 region has 17 residues. Germline CDR1 SNHLY, CDR2 FYNNEI.

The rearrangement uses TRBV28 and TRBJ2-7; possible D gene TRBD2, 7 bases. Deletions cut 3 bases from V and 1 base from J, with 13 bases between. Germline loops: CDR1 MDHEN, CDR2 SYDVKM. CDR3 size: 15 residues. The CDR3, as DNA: TGTGCCAGCAGTTTGGGGGGGACAATTTCCTACGAGCAGTACTTC. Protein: CASSLGGTISYEQYF.

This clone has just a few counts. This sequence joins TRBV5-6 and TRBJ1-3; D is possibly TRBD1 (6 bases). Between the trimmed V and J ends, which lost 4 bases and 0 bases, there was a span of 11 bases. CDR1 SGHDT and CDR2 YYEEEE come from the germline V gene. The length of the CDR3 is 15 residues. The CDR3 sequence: CASSPQGISGNTIYF. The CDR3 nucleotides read TGTGCCAGCAGCCCACAGGGAATCTCTGGAAACACCATATATTTT.

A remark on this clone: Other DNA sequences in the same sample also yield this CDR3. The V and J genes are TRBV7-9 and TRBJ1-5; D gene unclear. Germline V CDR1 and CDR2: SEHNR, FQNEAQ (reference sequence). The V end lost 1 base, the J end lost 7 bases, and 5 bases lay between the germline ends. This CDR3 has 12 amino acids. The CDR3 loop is CASSLGGQPQHF. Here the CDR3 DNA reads TGTGCCAGCAGCTTAGGAGGACAGCCCCAGCATTTT.

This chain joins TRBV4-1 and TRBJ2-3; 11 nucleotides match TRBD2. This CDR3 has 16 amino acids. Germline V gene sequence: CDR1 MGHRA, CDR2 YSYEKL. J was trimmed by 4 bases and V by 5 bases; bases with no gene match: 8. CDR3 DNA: TGCGCCAGCAGCTCTATAGCGGGAGGGCCATCAGATACGCAGTATTTT. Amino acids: CASSSIAGGPSDTQYF.

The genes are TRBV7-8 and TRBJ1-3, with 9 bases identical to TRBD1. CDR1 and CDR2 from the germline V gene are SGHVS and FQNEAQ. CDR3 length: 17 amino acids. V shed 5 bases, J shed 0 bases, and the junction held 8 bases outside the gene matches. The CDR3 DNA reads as TGTGCCAGCAGCACAAGACAGGGGGTACTCTCTGGAAACACCATATATTTT. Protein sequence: CASSTRQGVLSGNTIYF.

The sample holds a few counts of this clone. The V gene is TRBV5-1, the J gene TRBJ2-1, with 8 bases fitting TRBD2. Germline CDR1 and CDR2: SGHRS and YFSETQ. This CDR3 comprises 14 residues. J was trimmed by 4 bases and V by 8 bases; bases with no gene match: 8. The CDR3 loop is CASRREGPYNEQFF. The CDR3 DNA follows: TGCGCCAGTCGACGGGAGGGACCTTACAATGAGCAGTTCTTC. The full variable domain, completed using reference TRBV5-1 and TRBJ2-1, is KAGVTQTPRYLIKTRGQQVTLSCSPISGHRSVSWYQQTPGQGLQFLFEYFSETQRNKGNFPGRFSGRQFSNSRSEMNVSTLELGDSALYLCASRREGPYNEQFFGPGTRLTVL.

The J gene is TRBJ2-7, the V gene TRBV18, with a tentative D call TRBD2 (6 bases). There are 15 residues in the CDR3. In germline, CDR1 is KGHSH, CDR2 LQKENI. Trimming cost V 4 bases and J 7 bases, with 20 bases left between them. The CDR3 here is CASSHNLGTAGEQYF. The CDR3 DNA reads TGTGCCAGCTCACACAACCTCGGGACGGCGGGGGAGCAGTACTTC.

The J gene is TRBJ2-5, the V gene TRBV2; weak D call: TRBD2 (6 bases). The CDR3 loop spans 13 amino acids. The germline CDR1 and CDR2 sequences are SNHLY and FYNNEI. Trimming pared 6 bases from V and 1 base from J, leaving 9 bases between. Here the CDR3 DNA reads TGTGCCAGCAGAGAGACTAGCCAAGAGACCCAGTACTTC. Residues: CASRETSQETQYF.

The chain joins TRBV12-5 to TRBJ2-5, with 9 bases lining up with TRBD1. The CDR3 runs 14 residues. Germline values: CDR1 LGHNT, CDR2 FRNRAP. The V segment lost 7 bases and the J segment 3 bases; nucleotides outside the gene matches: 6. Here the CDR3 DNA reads TGTGCTAGTGATACCAGACAGGGGGAAGAGACCCAGTACTTC. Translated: CASDTRQGEETQYF.

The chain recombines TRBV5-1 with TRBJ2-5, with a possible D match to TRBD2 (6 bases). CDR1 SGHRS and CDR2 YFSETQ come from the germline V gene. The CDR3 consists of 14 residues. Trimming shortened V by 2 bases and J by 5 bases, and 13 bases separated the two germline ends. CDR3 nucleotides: TGCGCCAGCAGCTTCCGGGAGAGTGACGAGACCCAGTACTTC. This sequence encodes CASSFRESDETQYF. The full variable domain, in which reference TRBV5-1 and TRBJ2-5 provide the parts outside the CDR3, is KAGVTQTPRYLIKTRGQQVTLSCSPISGHRSVSWYQQTPGQGLQFLFEYFSETQRNKGNFPGRFSGRQFSNSRSEMNVSTLELGDSALYLCASSFRESDETQYFGPGTRLLVL.

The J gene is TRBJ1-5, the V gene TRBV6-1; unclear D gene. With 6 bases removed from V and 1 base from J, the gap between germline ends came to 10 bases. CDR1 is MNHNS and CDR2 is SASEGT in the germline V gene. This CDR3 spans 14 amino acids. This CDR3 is CASRYTESNQPQHF. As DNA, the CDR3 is TGTGCCAGCAGGTATACAGAGAGCAATCAGCCCCAGCATTTT.

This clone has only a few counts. The DNA of the CDR3 is TGTGCCAGCAGCCCCTTGGGGCAGGGGCGCGGCTACACCTTC. Translated: CASSPLGQGRGYTF. The chain is built from TRBV5-6 and TRBJ1-2; tentatively, D is TRBD1 (6 bases). CDR3 length equals 14 residues. CDR1 and CDR2 (germline): SGHDT, YYEEEE. The V and J ends lost 4 bases and 8 bases respectively, with 18 bases between them.

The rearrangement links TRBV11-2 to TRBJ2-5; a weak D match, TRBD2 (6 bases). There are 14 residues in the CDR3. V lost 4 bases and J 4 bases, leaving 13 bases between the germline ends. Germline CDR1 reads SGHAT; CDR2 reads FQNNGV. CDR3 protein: CASSSDGGRETQYF. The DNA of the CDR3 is TGTGCCAGCAGCTCGGACGGAGGGCGAGAGACCCAGTACTTC.

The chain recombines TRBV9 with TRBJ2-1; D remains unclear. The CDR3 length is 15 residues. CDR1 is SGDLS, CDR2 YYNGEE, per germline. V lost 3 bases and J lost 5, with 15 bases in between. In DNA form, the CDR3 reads TGTGCCAGCAGCGCCAGGATGTATCCCGACAATGAGCAGTTCTTC. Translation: CASSARMYPDNEQFF.

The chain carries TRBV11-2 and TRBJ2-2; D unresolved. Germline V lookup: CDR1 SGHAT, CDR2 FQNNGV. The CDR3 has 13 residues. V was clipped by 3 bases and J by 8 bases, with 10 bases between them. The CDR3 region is CASSLGRSGELFF. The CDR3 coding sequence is TGTGCCAGCAGCTTGGGCAGGTCTGGGGAGCTGTTTTTT.

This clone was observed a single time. The CDR3 DNA sequence: TGTGCCAGCAGTGAATCTCAGGATTATTACAATGAGCAGTTCTTC. Protein sequence: CASSESQDYYNEQFF. The V call is TRBV25-1, the J call TRBJ2-1; D is unclear. V lost 1 base and J lost 4, with 11 bases in between. Germline CDR1 reads MGHDK; CDR2 reads SYGVNS. The CDR3 is 15 amino acids.

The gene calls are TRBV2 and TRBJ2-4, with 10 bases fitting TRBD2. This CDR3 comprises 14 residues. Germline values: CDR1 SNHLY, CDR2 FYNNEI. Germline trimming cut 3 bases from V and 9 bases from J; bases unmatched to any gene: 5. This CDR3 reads CASSELAGVSIQYF. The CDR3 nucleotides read TGTGCCAGCAGTGAGCTAGCGGGAGTGAGCATTCAGTACTTC.

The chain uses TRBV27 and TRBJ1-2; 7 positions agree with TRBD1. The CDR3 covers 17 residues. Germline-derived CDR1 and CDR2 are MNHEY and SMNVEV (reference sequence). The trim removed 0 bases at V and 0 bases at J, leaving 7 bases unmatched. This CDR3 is CASSLSPIQGANYGYTF. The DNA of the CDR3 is TGTGCCAGCAGTTTATCGCCCATCCAGGGGGCTAACTATGGCTACACCTTC.

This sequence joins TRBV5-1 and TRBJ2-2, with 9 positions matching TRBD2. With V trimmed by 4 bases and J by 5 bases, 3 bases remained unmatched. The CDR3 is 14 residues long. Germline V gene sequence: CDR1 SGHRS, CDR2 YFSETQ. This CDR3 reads CASSPGLATGELFF. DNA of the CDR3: TGCGCCAGCAGCCCGGGACTAGCTACCGGGGAGCTGTTTTTT.